These 26 T cell receptor beta chains share one sample of origin, sequenced in a study of T-cell reconstitution after alpha-beta-depleted transplantation in children. Molecular barcoding with unique molecular identifiers was used for the TCRbeta library. One entry per CDR3 protein results from TCRdb running MiXCR on the PCR reads. The repertoire holds hundreds of thousands of distinct CDR3 sequences, with roughly a quarter as singletons. Sequencing used PBMCs, mostly from graft donor cells, obtained 360 days after TCRalphabeta/CD19-depleted stem cell transplant. The receptors come from a female patient aged 2-9 years who had a stem cell transplant for congenital amegakaryocytic thrombocytopenia, so the T cells may come from the graft donor.

The rearrangement links TRBV15 to TRBJ2-5; 9 bases line up with TRBD2. From germline, CDR1 is LNHNV and CDR2 YYDKDF (reference sequence). The CDR3 has 14 amino acids. Trimming removed 5 bases from V and 5 bases from J; junction bases left unmatched: 6. CDR3 sequence: CATSRLAEGETQYF. CDR3 in DNA: TGTGCCACCAGCCGACTAGCGGAGGGGGAGACCCAGTACTTC.

In its sample, this clonotype was seen a few times. The chain has TRBV7-3 and TRBJ2-1, with a tentative D call TRBD2 (5 bases). The CDR3 runs 11 residues. Trimming left V 2 bases short and J 13 bases short, with 9 bases between. CDR1 is SGHTA and CDR2 is FQGTGA in the germline V gene. The CDR3 coding sequence is TGTGCCAGCAGCTTAGTGGACTCCCAGTTCTTC. Protein product: CASSLVDSQFF.

In its sample, this clonotype was seen a few times. The rearrangement links TRBV9 to TRBJ2-3; D could derive from TRBD1 or TRBD2 (5 bases each). The V end lost 4 bases, the J end lost 2 bases, and 23 bases lay between the germline ends. Germline V gives CDR1 SGDLS, CDR2 YYNGEE. The CDR3 has 18 amino acids. The CDR3: CASSLGRGQGSPTDTQYF. The CDR3 DNA is TGTGCCAGCAGCCTAGGGAGAGGGCAGGGCTCGCCCACAGATACGCAGTATTTT.

This clonotype was seen only a few times. The rearrangement joins TRBV12-3 or TRBV12-4 to TRBJ2-3; the D gene is possibly TRBD2 (6 bases). V was cut by 6 bases and J by 7 bases, with 23 bases left in between. The CDR3 has 16 residues. CDR3 loop: CASSPPEGRRINTQYF. Here the CDR3 DNA reads TGTGCCAGCAGCCCCCCGGAGGGGCGTAGGATTAATACGCAGTATTTT.

This clonotype was seen a handful of times. The chain couples TRBV19 to TRBJ1-5; a weak D match, TRBD1 (5 bases). V was pared by 3 bases and J by 0 bases, with 12 bases between. This CDR3 has 16 amino acids. Germline V gene lookup returns CDR1 LNHDA and CDR2 SQIVND (reference sequence). The CDR3 is CASSMAGIYSNQPQHF. The DNA of the CDR3 is TGTGCCAGTAGTATGGCAGGGATCTATAGCAATCAGCCCCAGCATTTT.

This clonotype was seen more than once but under ten times. The chain combines TRBV7-8 with TRBJ2-3, with TRBD1 as a possible D gene (5 bases). Trimming pared 0 bases from V and 2 bases from J, leaving 15 bases between. In germline, CDR1 is SGHVS, CDR2 FQNEAQ. The CDR3 sequence is 17 residues long. The CDR3 DNA sequence: TGTGCCAGCAGCTTAGCATATCAGGGTTGGCTCACAGATACGCAGTATTTT. This gives the protein CASSLAYQGWLTDTQYF.

The chain uses TRBV4-1 and TRBJ1-2; perhaps TRBD1 as D (6 bases). Germline CDR1 and CDR2: MGHRA and YSYEKL. V lost 3 bases to trimming and J lost 8 bases, with 16 bases between them. This CDR3 contains 14 residues. CDR3 loop: CASSQPTQGKGYTF. The CDR3 DNA follows: TGCGCCAGCAGCCAGCCCACCCAGGGGAAAGGCTACACCTTC.

Worth noting for this clonotype: A much larger clone lies a single base off, so this may be a read error. The rearrangement uses TRBV4-1 and TRBJ1-4; 8 bases are a match to TRBD1. Per the germline V gene, CDR1 is MGHRA and CDR2 is YSYEKL. This CDR3 region has 17 residues. CDR3 nucleotide sequence: TGCTCCAGCAGCCTCGGGACAGGAGGGTTGACTAATGAAAAACTGTTTTTT. Residues: CSSSLGTGGLTNEKLFF.

This clonotype has a handful of counts. This sequence joins TRBV25-1 and TRBJ1-2; no definite D call. V was pared by 7 bases and J by 3 bases, with 18 bases between. The germline CDR1 and CDR2 sequences are MGHDK and SYGVNS. CDR3 size: 15 residues. For the CDR3, the DNA is TGTGCCAGCACCGAAAGTGAGGGATCATACTATGGCTACACCTTC. It translates to CASTESEGSYYGYTF.

The V call is TRBV7-9, the J call TRBJ2-5; D may match TRBD1 or TRBD2 (5 bases each). The CDR3 consists of 14 residues. Germline CDR1 reads SEHNR; CDR2 reads FQNEAQ (reference sequence). V was pared by 3 bases and J by 7 bases, with 15 bases between. This chain's CDR3 is CASSLGPVFGTQYF. Written as DNA, the CDR3 is TGTGCCAGCAGCTTGGGACCCGTATTTGGGACCCAGTACTTC.

Only a few counts were recorded for this clonotype. This chain connects TRBV12-5 to TRBJ2-7; D is uncertain. Trimming removed 4 bases at V and 6 bases at J, with 13 bases between. This CDR3 is built from 13 residues. Germline assignment: CDR1 LGHNT and CDR2 FRNRAP. The DNA of the CDR3 is TGTGCTAGTGGTTCGCGGCTTCCCTCCGAGCAGTACTTC. The encoded protein is CASGSRLPSEQYF.

The V gene is TRBV7-8, the J gene TRBJ1-1; D perhaps matches TRBD1 (5 bases). This CDR3 has 14 residues. V was cut by 1 base and J by 1 base, with 7 bases left in between. CDR1 is SGHVS and CDR2 is FQNEAQ in the germline V gene. The CDR3 sequence: CASSLGQSNTEAFF. The CDR3 coding sequence is TGTGCCAGCAGCTTAGGACAGTCGAACACTGAAGCTTTCTTT.

The chain combines TRBV4-3 with TRBJ2-1; 11 bases align to TRBD1. The CDR3 is made up of 18 amino acids. The germline CDR1 and CDR2 sequences are LGHNA and YSLEER. Losses at the gene ends were 1 base for V and 6 bases for J; bases not matched to a gene: 11. CDR3 amino acids: CASSQAEMTGTGGNEQFF. Written as DNA, the CDR3 is TGCGCCAGCAGCCAAGCGGAAATGACCGGGACAGGGGGCAATGAGCAGTTCTTC.

This clonotype was seen a few times. The chain couples TRBV19 to TRBJ2-3; 8 bases agree with TRBD2. The length of the CDR3 is 18 residues. In germline, CDR1 is LNHDA, CDR2 SQIVND (reference sequence). With V trimmed by 10 bases and J by 9 bases, 27 bases remained unmatched. The CDR3 reads CATSNPKLSGTSIRTQYF. The CDR3 bases are TGTGCCACCTCGAACCCAAAACTTAGCGGGACTTCGATCCGGACGCAGTATTTT.

The sample holds a few counts of this clonotype. The CDR3 DNA is TGTGCCACCAGCCGAACCGGACTAGCTAGCGATACGCAGTATTTT. The encoded protein is CATSRTGLASDTQYF. The genes are TRBV24-1 and TRBJ2-3, with 8 bases matching TRBD2. Germline loops: CDR1 KGHDR, CDR2 SFDVKD. This CDR3 contains 15 residues. Losses at the gene ends were 7 bases for V and 6 bases for J; bases not matched to a gene: 11.

V gene TRBV12-3 or TRBV12-4 combines with J gene TRBJ2-2; possible D gene TRBD2, 6 bases. Trimming removed 3 bases from V and 4 bases from J, with 12 bases in between. CDR3 length equals 15 residues. The CDR3 sequence is CASSFWGLPTGELFF. In DNA, the CDR3 is TGTGCCAGCAGTTTCTGGGGACTCCCCACCGGGGAGCTGTTTTTT.

The rearrangement links TRBV4-3 to TRBJ2-7; 7 nucleotides line up with TRBD1. Germline CDR1 and CDR2: LGHNA and YSLEER. The CDR3 spans 15 residues. V was clipped by 2 bases and J by 5 bases; unmatched bases: 9. CDR3: CASSQQQGLSDEQYF. The CDR3 DNA reads as TGCGCCAGCAGCCAACAACAGGGGCTGAGCGACGAGCAGTACTTC.

This clonotype was recorded a few times. The gene calls are TRBV7-2 and TRBJ2-7; 7 bases are a match to TRBD2. Trimming cost V 2 bases and J 3 bases; bases outside gene matches: 7. This CDR3 contains 15 residues. Looked up from germline, CDR1 is SGHTA and CDR2 is FQGNSA. The CDR3 DNA follows: TGTGCCAGCAGCTTAACGGCGGGAGTGGTCTACGAGCAGTACTTC. It translates to CASSLTAGVVYEQYF.

The chain combines TRBV6-1 with TRBJ2-1, with 8 bases fitting TRBD1. Germline CDR1 is MNHNS and CDR2 is SASEGT. The CDR3 is made up of 15 amino acids. The V and J ends lost 5 bases and 7 bases, in that order; junction bases with no gene match: 10. The CDR3 DNA follows: TGTGCCAGCAGTCGAGGACAGGGTCTGAATAATGAGCAGTTCTTC. Residues: CASSRGQGLNNEQFF.

This clonotype appeared once. J is TRBJ1-4 and V is TRBV4-1; 8 nucleotides line up with TRBD1. Per the germline V gene, CDR1 is MGHRA and CDR2 is YSYEKL. This CDR3 comprises 15 residues. Unmatched junction bases numbered 4, after V lost 2 bases and J lost 5 bases. CDR3 loop: CASSQNRGWNEKLFF. CDR3 DNA sequence: TGCGCCAGCAGCCAAAACAGGGGGTGGAATGAAAAACTGTTTTTT.

This chain uses TRBV15 with TRBJ2-5; D might be TRBD1 (5 bases). In germline, CDR1 is LNHNV, CDR2 YYDKDF (reference sequence). Trimming pared 0 bases from V and 3 bases from J, leaving 8 bases between. The CDR3 loop spans 14 amino acids. CDR3 sequence (DNA): TGTGCCACCAGCAGAGATCGACAGAAAGAGACCCAGTACTTC. It translates to CATSRDRQKETQYF.

The chain employs TRBV20-1 and TRBJ2-3; D gene uncertain. The CDR3 has 13 residues. Trimming removed 3 bases at V and 4 bases at J, with 11 bases between. CDR1 DFQATT and CDR2 SNEGSKA come from the germline V gene (reference sequence). The CDR3 sequence is CSASDLSADTQYF. CDR3 coding DNA: TGCAGTGCTAGTGATCTATCGGCAGATACGCAGTATTTT.

This clonotype turned up a few times. The J gene is TRBJ2-1, the V gene TRBV4-1; 10 nucleotides align to TRBD2. V lost 3 bases and J lost 4; bases outside the gene matches: 12. Per the germline V gene, CDR1 is MGHRA and CDR2 is YSYEKL. The CDR3 loop spans 18 amino acids. This CDR3 reads CASSQPPGVAGGYNEQFF. As DNA, the CDR3 is TGCGCCAGCAGCCAGCCCCCAGGGGTAGCGGGGGGTTACAATGAGCAGTTCTTC.

The chain employs TRBV28 and TRBJ2-1; TRBD2 is a possible D gene (7 bases). V was pared by 4 bases and J by 10 bases, with 14 bases between. The CDR3 runs 13 residues. CDR1 is MDHEN and CDR2 is SYDVKM in the germline V gene. The CDR3 DNA sequence: TGTGCCAGCAGTTGGGGGGGGGCGGGGGAGCAGTTCTTC. Protein product: CASSWGGAGEQFF. The entire variable domain, with the rest obtained from reference TRBV28 and TRBJ2-1, is as follows: DVKVTQSSRYLVKRTGEKVFLECVQDMDHENMFWYRQDPGLGLRLIYFSYDVKMKEKGDIPEGYSVSREKKERFSLILESASTNQTSMYLCASSWGGAGEQFFGPGTRLTVL.

This clonotype has only a few counts. CDR3: CASSTAGINYGYTF. CDR3 sequence (DNA): TGTGCCAGCAGTACTGCAGGGATCAACTATGGCTACACCTTC. The chain employs TRBV28 and TRBJ1-2, with TRBD1 as a possible D gene (5 bases). V gave up 5 bases and J gave up 2 bases, with 12 bases separating them. Germline CDR1 reads MDHEN; CDR2 reads SYDVKM. This CDR3 has 14 residues.

The chain employs TRBV19 and TRBJ2-1; 7 bases map to TRBD2. After removal of 3 bases from V and 3 bases from J, the junction contained 5 bases not matched to a gene. This CDR3 region has 15 residues. From germline, CDR1 is LNHDA and CDR2 SQIVND (reference sequence). CDR3 region: CASSIYSSGYNEQFF. The CDR3 region has the DNA TGTGCCAGTAGTATCTACTCTAGCGGCTACAATGAGCAGTTCTTC.